These 14 T cell receptor beta chains originate from one sample sequenced in a study of beta chain features in type 1 diabetes. Study results and caveats: Among patients with Type 1 diabetes, TCRB CDR3s were moderately but significantly shorter in every one of the four CD4+ subsets.

Their antigens remain unidentified. Since all of the isolated RNA was reverse transcribed, expressed TCRB transcripts were what got sequenced. The assay was immunoSEQ multiplex PCR, and TCRdb's table has in-frame clones only and misses some. This repertoire shows approximately 730,000 clones, around an eighth found once; its top ten account for about 0.02%. Sequencing used naive CD4+ T cells from blood. The source of these receptors is a young man with type 1 diabetes.

Only a few counts were recorded for this clone. V is TRBV7-6 and J is TRBJ2-5; 7 bases are a match to TRBD2. The CDR3 is made up of 14 amino acids. Germline V gene data show CDR1 as SGHVS and CDR2 as FNYEAQ. Losses at the gene ends were 1 base for V and 5 bases for J; bases not matched to a gene: 4. Written as DNA, the CDR3 is TGTGCCAGCAGCTTAGGCGCGGGGGTCGAGACCCAGTACTTC. Protein: CASSLGAGVETQYF.

This clone was recorded a few times. The rearrangement joins TRBV29-1 to TRBJ2-2, with D perhaps matching TRBD1 or TRBD2 (7 bases each). V lost 0 bases to trimming and J lost 6 bases, with 17 bases between them. Germline V lookup: CDR1 SQVTM, CDR2 ANQGSEA. The CDR3 runs 16 residues. As DNA, the CDR3 is TGCAGCGTTGAAGATCGGCCAGGGGGGGCTGCCGGGGAGCTGTTTTTT. The encoded protein is CSVEDRPGGAAGELFF.

The chain couples TRBV21-1 to TRBJ2-7; TRBD1 was called by the table and not checked on the DNA. TRBV21-1 is shown as a pseudogene. This CDR3 is built from 15 residues. This CDR3 is CASSKGQGGSYEQYF. The CDR3 DNA sequence: TGTGCCAGCAGCAAAGGACAGGGCGGCTCCTACGAGCAGTACTTC.

This clone showed up just a few times. The chain combines TRBV30 with TRBJ1-2, with D possibly being TRBD1 (5 bases). The germline CDR1 and CDR2 sequences are GTSNPN and SVGIG (reference sequence). V lost 5 bases, J lost 4 bases, and 20 bases lay in between. This CDR3 is 15 amino acids long. Here the CDR3 reads CAWADRPLGLYGYTF. CDR3 DNA sequence: TGTGCCTGGGCGGATCGACCCCTGGGGCTCTATGGCTACACCTTC.

The V call is TRBV7-9, the J call TRBJ2-7; D is perhaps TRBD1 or TRBD2 (5 bases each). Germline CDR1 SEHNR, CDR2 FQNEAQ (reference sequence). CDR3 length: 14 amino acids. V was cut by 4 bases and J by 6 bases, with 16 bases left in between. This CDR3 reads CASSSSGTHFEQYF. The CDR3 coding sequence is TGTGCCAGCAGCTCATCCGGGACCCACTTCGAGCAGTACTTC.

The genes are TRBV20-1 and TRBJ2-1; 7 nucleotides line up with TRBD2. This CDR3 is built from 11 residues. V lost 8 bases to trimming and J lost 5 bases; unmatched junction nucleotides: 3. The germline CDR1 and CDR2 sequences are DFQATT and SNEGSKA (reference sequence). In DNA, the CDR3 is TGCAGTTGGGGGGGGAACAATGAGCAGTTCTTC. It codes for CSWGGNNEQFF.

This clone was counted a few times. The chain links TRBV6-1 to TRBJ2-7; D might be TRBD1 (5 bases). This CDR3 is 15 amino acids long. The germline V gene has CDR1 MNHNS and CDR2 SASEGT. Trimming removed 7 bases from V and 1 base from J, with 17 bases in between. This CDR3 reads CASTTDSRASYEQYF. CDR3 sequence (DNA): TGTGCCAGCACGACAGACAGCCGGGCATCCTACGAGCAGTACTTC.

The chain joins TRBV5-4 to TRBJ1-1; a weak D match, TRBD1 (6 bases). Trimming pared 0 bases from V and 10 bases from J, leaving 13 bases between. From germline, CDR1 is SGHNT and CDR2 YYREEE (reference sequence). The CDR3 runs 13 residues. CDR3 DNA: TGTGCCAGCAGCTTGGGTACAGGGATGGGAGCTTTCTTT. This gives the protein CASSLGTGMGAFF.

V and J are TRBV29-1 and TRBJ1-1, with 7 bases fitting TRBD1. The CDR3 is 14 amino acids. After removal of 0 bases from V and 8 bases from J, the junction contained 9 bases not matched to a gene. The germline CDR1 and CDR2 sequences are SQVTM and ANQGSEA. The CDR3, as DNA: TGCAGCGTTGAAGATCCGGGACAGTTCTACGAAGCTTTCTTT. Translation gives CSVEDPGQFYEAFF.

This clone has only a few counts. The chain combines TRBV9 with TRBJ1-1; weak D call: TRBD1 (6 bases). CDR1 and CDR2 from the germline V gene are SGDLS and YYNGEE. The germline V and J ends were trimmed by 3 bases and 1 base, with 10 bases remaining between them. The CDR3 covers 14 residues. In nucleotides, the CDR3 is TGTGCCAGCAGCGCAGGGGCAAGGAACACTGAAGCTTTCTTT. Translated, it gives CASSAGARNTEAFF. Based on the CDR3 plus reference TRBV9 and TRBJ1-1, the full variable domain is DSGVTQTPKHLITATGQRVTLRCSPRSGDLSVYWYQQSLDQGLQFLIQYYNGEERAKGNILERFSAQQFPDLHSELNLSSLELGDSALYFCASSAGARNTEAFFGQGTRLTVV.

The chain carries TRBV7-2 and TRBJ2-5; D is unresolved. From germline, CDR1 is SGHTA and CDR2 FQGNSA. Trimming stripped 2 bases from V and 5 bases from J, with 6 bases between. CDR3 size: 12 residues. The CDR3 region is CASSLYMETQYF. DNA for the CDR3: TGTGCCAGCAGCTTATATATGGAGACCCAGTACTTC. Based on the CDR3 plus reference TRBV7-2 and TRBJ2-5, the full variable domain is GAGVSQSPSNKVTEKGKDVELRCDPISGHTALYWYRQSLGQGLEFLIYFQGNSAPDKSGLPSDRFSAERTGGSVSTLTIQRTQQEDSAVYLCASSLYMETQYFGPGTRLLVL.

This clone appeared a few times. The genes are TRBV10-3 and TRBJ1-2; perhaps TRBD1 as D (5 bases). The V gene's germline CDR1 is ENHRY and CDR2 SYGVKD. The CDR3 runs to 14 residues. The ends were cut back, 3 bases at V and 8 bases at J, with 16 bases in the middle. The CDR3 loop is CAISDLQGIEGYTF. The CDR3 bases are TGTGCCATCAGTGATCTCCAGGGAATTGAAGGCTACACCTTC.

This clone came up a few times. The chain uses TRBV10-3 and TRBJ1-5; the D is unclear. The CDR3 runs to 15 residues. Germline V lookup: CDR1 ENHRY, CDR2 SYGVKD. V was cut by 5 bases and J by 7 bases, with 18 bases left in between. In nucleotides, the CDR3 is TGTGCCATCAGTAAGGACGGGGTCGGAGACCAGCCCCAGCATTTT. This translates into CAISKDGVGDQPQHF.

The genes are TRBV6-6 and TRBJ1-2, with 11 bases that match TRBD1. Germline-derived CDR1 and CDR2 are MNHNY and SVGAGI (reference sequence). This CDR3 comprises 16 residues. J was trimmed by 6 bases and V by 4 bases; bases with no gene match: 10. The chain's CDR3 is CASSSGQGAWLDGYTF. In DNA form, the CDR3 reads TGTGCCAGCAGTTCCGGACAGGGGGCGTGGCTCGATGGCTACACCTTC.